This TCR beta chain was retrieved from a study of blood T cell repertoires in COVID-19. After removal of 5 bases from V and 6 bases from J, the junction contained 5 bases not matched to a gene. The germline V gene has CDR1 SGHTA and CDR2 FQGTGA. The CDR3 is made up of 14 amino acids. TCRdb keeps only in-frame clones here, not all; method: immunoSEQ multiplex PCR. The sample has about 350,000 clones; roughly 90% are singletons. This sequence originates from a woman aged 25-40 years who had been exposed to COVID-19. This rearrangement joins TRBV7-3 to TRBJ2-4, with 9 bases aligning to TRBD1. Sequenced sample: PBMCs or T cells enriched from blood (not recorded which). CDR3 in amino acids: CASSTGQGRNIQYF. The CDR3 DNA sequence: TGTGCCAGCAGCACGGGACAGGGTAGAAACATTCAGTACTTC.